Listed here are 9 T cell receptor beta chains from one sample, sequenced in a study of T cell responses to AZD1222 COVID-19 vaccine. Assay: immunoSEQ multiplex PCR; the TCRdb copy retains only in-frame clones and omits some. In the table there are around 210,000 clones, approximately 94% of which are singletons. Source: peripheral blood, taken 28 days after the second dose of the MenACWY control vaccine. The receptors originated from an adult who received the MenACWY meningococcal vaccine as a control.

CDR3 residues: CASSPNLGTNEKLFF. The CDR3 DNA reads TGTGCCAGCTCACCTAATCTGGGCACTAATGAAAAACTGTTTTTT. This rearrangement joins TRBV18 to TRBJ1-4; D unclear. The germline gives CDR1 KGHSH, CDR2 LQKENI. V lost 3 bases and J lost 2, with 10 bases in between. The CDR3 sequence is 15 residues long.

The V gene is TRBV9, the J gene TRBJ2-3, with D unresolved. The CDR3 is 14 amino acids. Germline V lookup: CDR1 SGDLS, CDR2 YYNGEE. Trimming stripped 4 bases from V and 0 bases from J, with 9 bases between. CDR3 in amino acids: CASSTAGSTDTQYF. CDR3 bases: TGTGCCAGCAGCACCGCCGGAAGCACAGATACGCAGTATTTT.

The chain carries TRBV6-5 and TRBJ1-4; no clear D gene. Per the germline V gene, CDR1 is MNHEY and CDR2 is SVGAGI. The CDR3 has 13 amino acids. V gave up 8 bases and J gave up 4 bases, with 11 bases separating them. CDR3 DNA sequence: TGTGCCAGCGGCCGGGTCCTTAATGAAAAACTGTTTTTT. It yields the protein CASGRVLNEKLFF.

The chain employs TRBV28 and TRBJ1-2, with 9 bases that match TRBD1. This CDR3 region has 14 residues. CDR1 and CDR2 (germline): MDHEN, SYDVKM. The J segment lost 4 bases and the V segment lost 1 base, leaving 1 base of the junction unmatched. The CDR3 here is CASSLLGQGYGYTF. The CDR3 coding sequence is TGTGCCAGCAGTTTATTGGGACAGGGCTATGGCTACACCTTC.

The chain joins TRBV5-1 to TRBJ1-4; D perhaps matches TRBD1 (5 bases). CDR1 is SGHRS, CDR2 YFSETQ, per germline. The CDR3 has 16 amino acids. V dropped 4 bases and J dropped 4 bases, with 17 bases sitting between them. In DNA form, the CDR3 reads TGCGCCAGCAGCCTGCTGGGGGGGGAATATAATGAAAAACTGTTTTTT. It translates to CASSLLGGEYNEKLFF.

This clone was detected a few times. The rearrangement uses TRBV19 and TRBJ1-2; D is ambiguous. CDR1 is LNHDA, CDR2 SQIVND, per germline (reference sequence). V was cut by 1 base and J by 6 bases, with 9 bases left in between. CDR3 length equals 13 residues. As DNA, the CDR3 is TGTGCCAGTAGTATAGGAGGGAGTGATGGCTACACCTTC. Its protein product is CASSIGGSDGYTF.

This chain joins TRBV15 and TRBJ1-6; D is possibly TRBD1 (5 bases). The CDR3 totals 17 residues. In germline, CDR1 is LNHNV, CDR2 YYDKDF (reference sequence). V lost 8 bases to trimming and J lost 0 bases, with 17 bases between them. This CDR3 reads CATAFRDSSSYNSPLHF. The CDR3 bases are TGTGCCACCGCGTTCCGGGACTCGAGCTCCTATAATTCACCCCTCCACTTT.

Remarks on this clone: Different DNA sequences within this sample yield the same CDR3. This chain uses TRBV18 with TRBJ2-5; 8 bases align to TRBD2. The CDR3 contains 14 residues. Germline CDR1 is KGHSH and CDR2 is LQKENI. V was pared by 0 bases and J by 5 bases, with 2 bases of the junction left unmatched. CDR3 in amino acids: CASSPPGLEETQYF. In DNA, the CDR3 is TGTGCCAGCTCACCACCGGGACTAGAGGAGACCCAGTACTTC.

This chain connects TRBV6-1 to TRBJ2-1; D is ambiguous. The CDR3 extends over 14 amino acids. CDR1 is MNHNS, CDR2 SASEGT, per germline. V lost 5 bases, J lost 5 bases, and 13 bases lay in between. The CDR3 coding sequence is TGTGCCAGCAGTTGGGATTTCCCCCACAATGAGCAGTTCTTC. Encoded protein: CASSWDFPHNEQFF.